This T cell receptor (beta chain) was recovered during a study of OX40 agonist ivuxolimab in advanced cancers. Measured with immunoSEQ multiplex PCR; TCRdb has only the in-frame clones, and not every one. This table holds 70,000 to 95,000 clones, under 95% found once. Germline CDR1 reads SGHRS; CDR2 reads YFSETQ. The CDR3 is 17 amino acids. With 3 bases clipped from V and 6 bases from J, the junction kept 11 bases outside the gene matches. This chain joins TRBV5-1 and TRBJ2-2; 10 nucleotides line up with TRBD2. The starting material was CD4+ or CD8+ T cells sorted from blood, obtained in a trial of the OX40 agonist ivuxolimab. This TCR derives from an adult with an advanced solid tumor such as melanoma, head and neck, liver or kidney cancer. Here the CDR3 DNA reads TGCGCCAGCAGCTACCAAAGCGGGAGGGGTTTATCCGGGGAGCTGTTTTTT. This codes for CASSYQSGRGLSGELFF.